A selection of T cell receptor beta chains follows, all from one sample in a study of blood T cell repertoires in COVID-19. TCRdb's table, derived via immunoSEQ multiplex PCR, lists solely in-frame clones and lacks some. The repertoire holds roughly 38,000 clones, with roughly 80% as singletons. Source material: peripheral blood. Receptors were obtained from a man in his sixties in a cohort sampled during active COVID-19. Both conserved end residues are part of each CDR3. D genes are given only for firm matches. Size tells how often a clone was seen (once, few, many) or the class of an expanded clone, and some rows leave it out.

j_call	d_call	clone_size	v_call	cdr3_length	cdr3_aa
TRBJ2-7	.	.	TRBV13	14	CASSFAGPSYEQYF
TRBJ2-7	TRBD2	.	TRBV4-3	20	CASSQELPYFRLADVPEQYF
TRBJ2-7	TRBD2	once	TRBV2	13	CASKLAGTYEQYF
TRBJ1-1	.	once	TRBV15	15	CATTLGGGVNTEAFF
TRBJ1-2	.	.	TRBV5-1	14	CASSLDRAGYGYTF
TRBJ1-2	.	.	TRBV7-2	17	CASSGISETGLNYGYTF
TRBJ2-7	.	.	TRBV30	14	CAWSIGGADYEQYF
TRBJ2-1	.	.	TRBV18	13	CASSLGTDNEQFF
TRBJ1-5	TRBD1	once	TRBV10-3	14	CAISETGGNQPQHF
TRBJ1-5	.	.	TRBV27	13	CASSLGSNQPQHF
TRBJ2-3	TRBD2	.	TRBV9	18	CASSVGLAAFIGTDTQYF
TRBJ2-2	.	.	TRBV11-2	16	CASSPRQGLSTGELFF
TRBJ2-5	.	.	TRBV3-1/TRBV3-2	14	CASSRWDSLETQYF
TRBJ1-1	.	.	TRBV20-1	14	CSASRLREATEAFF
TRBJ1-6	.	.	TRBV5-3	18	CARSGRHEETAYNSPLHF
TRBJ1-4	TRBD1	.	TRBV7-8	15	CASSPMGQPNEKLFF
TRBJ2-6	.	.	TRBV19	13	CASSRSGANVLTF
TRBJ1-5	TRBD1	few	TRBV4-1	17	CASSQDWTGQRNQPQHF
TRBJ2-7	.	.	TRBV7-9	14	CASSLGSGSYEQYF
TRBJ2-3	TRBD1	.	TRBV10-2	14	CASSDRVGADTQYF
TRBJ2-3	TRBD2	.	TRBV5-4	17	CASSFGHLAGGSDTQYF
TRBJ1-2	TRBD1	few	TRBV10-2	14	CASSTGARDYGYTF
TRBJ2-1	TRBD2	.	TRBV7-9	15	CASSLVAGVIDEQFF
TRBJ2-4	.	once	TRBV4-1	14	CASSQDPGVNIQYF
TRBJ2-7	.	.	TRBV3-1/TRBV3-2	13	CASSQGLAYEQYF
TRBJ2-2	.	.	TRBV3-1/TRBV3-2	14	CASSPLHLSGELFF
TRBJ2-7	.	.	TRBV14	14	CASSQDWGDGEQYF
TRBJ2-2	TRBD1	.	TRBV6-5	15	CASSYRRQGSGELFF
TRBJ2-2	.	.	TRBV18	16	CASSPAVRGPAGELFF
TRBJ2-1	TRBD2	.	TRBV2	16	CASRGTSGGLMNEQFF
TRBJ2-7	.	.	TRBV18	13	CASSSDSSYEQYF
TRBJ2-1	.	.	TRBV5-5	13	CASSGQWINEQFF
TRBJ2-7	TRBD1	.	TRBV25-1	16	CASREQGAAGAYEQYF
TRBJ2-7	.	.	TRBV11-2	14	CASSSPTDPYEQYF
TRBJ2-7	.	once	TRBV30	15	CAWSVRGTQPYEQYF
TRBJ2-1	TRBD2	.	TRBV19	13	CASSSGRAGEQFF
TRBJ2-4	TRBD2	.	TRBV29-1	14	CSVKSRLAKDIQYF
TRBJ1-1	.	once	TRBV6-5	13	CASSHLDRNEAFF
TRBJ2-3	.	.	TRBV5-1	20	CASSLSLAPNRAPSTDTQYF
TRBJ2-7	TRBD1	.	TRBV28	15	CASSSGQGKSYEQYF
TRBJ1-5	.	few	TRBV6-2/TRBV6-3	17	CASSYAPEDAPNQPQHF
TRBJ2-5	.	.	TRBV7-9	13	CASSFWGEETQYF
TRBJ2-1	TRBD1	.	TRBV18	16	CASSPRLAGGDGEQFF
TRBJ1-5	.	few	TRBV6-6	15	CASSWDFHSNQPQHF
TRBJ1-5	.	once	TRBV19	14	CASSIDVGVRPQHF
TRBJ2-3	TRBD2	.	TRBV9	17	CASSVAGTSGGTDTQYF
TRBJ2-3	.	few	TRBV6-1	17	CASSEAIGETGTDTQYF
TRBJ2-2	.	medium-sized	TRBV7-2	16	CASSLQGLRNTGELFF
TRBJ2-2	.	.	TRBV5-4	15	CASSQDRPQGGELFF
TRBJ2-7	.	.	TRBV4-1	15	CASSQEDGSSYEQYF
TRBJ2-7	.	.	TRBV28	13	CASNRQGTHEQYF
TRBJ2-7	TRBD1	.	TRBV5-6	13	CASSKQGVGEQYF
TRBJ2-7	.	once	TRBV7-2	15	CASSLFPGARNEQYF
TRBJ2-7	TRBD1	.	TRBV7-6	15	CASSSGQGLSYEQYF